The rows below give T cell receptor beta chains drawn from one sample of a study of cytomegalovirus exposure and HLA in healthy donors. Clones were sequenced by immunoSEQ multiplex PCR, and TCRdb holds only the in-frame ones, with some missing. The table shows more than 95,000 clones, with roughly 77% occurring only once. Sequenced: PBMCs. These receptors all come from a woman in her twenties or thirties in good health and CMV-seronegative. CDR3s include the opening cysteine and the closing phenylalanine or tryptophan. A D gene is named only where the DNA matches it firmly. Clone size appears in some rows only: once, few, many, or a class for an expanded clone.

>.|TRBJ1-1|14|.|TRBV19
CASSIEGGGTEAFF
TGTGCCAGTAGTATTGAAGGAGGTGGCACTGAAGCTTTCTTT
>TRBD2|TRBJ2-5|15|.|TRBV27
CASGKWASGQETQYF
TGTGCCAGCGGCAAATGGGCTAGCGGCCAAGAGACCCAGTACTTC
>.|TRBJ1-5|12|.|TRBV15
CATSSINQPQHF
TGTGCCACCAGCAGTATCAATCAGCCCCAGCATTTT
>.|TRBJ2-7|14|.|TRBV29-1
CSASGGTSSYEQYF
TGCAGCGCCAGCGGCGGAACGAGCTCCTACGAGCAGTACTTC
>.|TRBJ2-3|15|once|TRBV5-1
CASSLIGGSTDTQYF
TGCGCCAGCAGCTTGATAGGAGGGAGCACAGATACGCAGTATTTT
>TRBD1|TRBJ1-1|15|.|TRBV7-9
CASSPRRQGETEAFF
TGTGCCAGCAGCCCGCGGCGACAGGGAGAGACTGAAGCTTTCTTT
>.|TRBJ2-3|14|.|TRBV5-1
CASSLGTETDTQYF
TGCGCCAGCAGCTTGGGGACAGAAACAGATACGCAGTATTTT
>.|TRBJ1-1|14|.|TRBV6-4
CASSEIGGGTEAFF
TGTGCCAGCAGTGAAATAGGGGGGGGAACTGAAGCTTTCTTT
>.|TRBJ1-5|13|.|TRBV6-1
CASSANRNQPQHF
TGTGCCAGCAGTGCGAACAGAAATCAGCCCCAGCATTTT
>TRBD1|TRBJ2-1|15|once|TRBV29-1
CSVEGRDRGQLEQFF
TGCAGCGTTGAAGGCCGAGACAGGGGGCAGTTAGAGCAGTTCTTC
>TRBD1|TRBJ1-3|15|.|TRBV6-6
CASKTGTGTGNTIYF
TGTGCCAGCAAAACCGGGACAGGGACTGGAAACACCATATATTTT
>.|TRBJ1-1|13|few|TRBV15
CATSPPGNTEAFF
TGTGCCACCAGCCCGCCGGGGAACACTGAAGCTTTCTTT
>.|TRBJ1-1|16|.|TRBV18
CASSPGQGNGNTEAFF
TGTGCCAGCTCACCGGGGCAGGGGAATGGGAACACTGAAGCTTTCTTT
>TRBD1|TRBJ1-2|15|.|TRBV6-1
CASSEGPGQGGGYTF
TGTGCCAGCAGTGAAGGCCCGGGACAGGGCGGCGGCTACACCTTC
>TRBD2|TRBJ2-7|15|.|TRBV27
CASRGGLAFSYEQYF
TGTGCCAGCAGGGGGGGACTAGCGTTTTCCTACGAGCAGTACTTC
>.|TRBJ2-1|15|.|TRBV6-4
CASSDYRTSGNEQFF
TGTGCCAGCAGTGACTACAGGACGTCAGGCAATGAGCAGTTCTTC
>.|TRBJ2-5|15|.|TRBV19
CASSMVAESPGAQYF
TGTGCCAGTAGTATGGTCGCCGAGAGCCCAGGGGCCCAGTACTTC